This is a list of T cell receptor beta chains from one sample in a study of beta chain features in type 1 diabetes. The table came from immunoSEQ multiplex PCR; TCRdb's copy has only in-frame clones and leaves some out. The sample has about 130,000 clones; approximately 10% are singletons. Sequences were obtained from central memory CD4+ T cells from blood. The receptors here all came from a man younger than 40 with type 1 diabetes. The CDR3 runs from the conserved cysteine through the conserved F or W. Clone size is stated in some rows and not others, as once, few, many or a class when expanded.

j_gene,v_gene,abundance,CDR3aa
TRBJ2-3,TRBV19,few,CASSLNRADTQYF
TRBJ2-1,TRBV30,few,CAWSVSGNEQFF
TRBJ2-1,TRBV9,few,CASSVGPSGVSSYNEQFF
TRBJ1-6,TRBV7-9,-,CASSLQGTGNSPLHF
TRBJ1-2,TRBV6-5,-,CASSDMTGVSGYTF
TRBJ1-4,TRBV30,-,CAWSGWEKLFF
TRBJ2-3,TRBV29-1,few,CSGSHTDTQYF
TRBJ1-1,TRBV5-4,few,CASSLGRNTEAFF
TRBJ2-1,TRBV19,-,CASRKRGGRINEQFF
TRBJ2-6,TRBV30,few,CAWRGTPGANVLTF
TRBJ2-7,TRBV28,-,CASSAWGTGGHEQYF
TRBJ2-7,TRBV11-2,-,CASSVAGEQYF
TRBJ2-2,TRBV6-5,-,CASSLNSGGARLFF
TRBJ1-5,TRBV19,few,CASSPRTEAPYF
TRBJ1-1,TRBV5-4,-,CASSLRTEPEAFF
TRBJ2-7,TRBV5-5,-,CASSLSGTYEQYF
TRBJ1-5,TRBV19,-,CASSIVPGLDQPQHF
TRBJ1-2,TRBV27,-,CASSPTPGQGYGYTF
TRBJ2-5,TRBV6-1,-,CASSELTQYF
TRBJ1-6,TRBV4-3,few,CASSQHLGGGSLDSPLHF
TRBJ1-4,TRBV6-6,few,CASSSGATNEKLFF
TRBJ2-7,TRBV6-5,-,CASTYRYEQYF
TRBJ1-6,TRBV19,-,CASYRTGSYSPLHF
TRBJ2-5,TRBV5-1,-,CASSLGTRGEETQYF
TRBJ2-5,TRBV4-1,-,CASSQDRGNQETQYF
TRBJ1-1,TRBV28,-,CASSLSESGVFGTEAFF
TRBJ1-5,TRBV2,-,CASTLMPEANQPQHF